These T cell receptor beta chains were read from a single sample in a study of CD8+ T cells in alopecia areata. Clones were read by immunoSEQ multiplex PCR, and TCRdb kept only the in-frame ones, dropping some. Of 95,000 to 100,000 clones in the sample, 50% to 75% are singletons; the top ten hold less than 20%. Sequenced here: CD8+ T cells sorted from blood, sampled at week 4, from a patient treated with tofacitinib. Receptor source: a human donor with alopecia areata. CDR3s include the opening cysteine and the closing phenylalanine or tryptophan. Fields, in order: clone size, D gene, J gene, CDR3 length, V gene, CDR3 protein, CDR3 DNA. D genes are given only for firm matches. Only some rows state a clone size, as once, few, many or a class for expanded clones.

clone size: NA
D gene: NA
J gene: TRBJ2-1
CDR3 length: 16
V gene: TRBV2
CDR3 protein: CASSPAGTRLYNEQFF
CDR3 DNA: TGTGCCAGCAGCCCTGCCGGGACCAGACTCTACAATGAGCAGTTCTTC

clone size: NA
D gene: TRBD2
J gene: TRBJ2-1
CDR3 length: 15
V gene: TRBV4-1
CDR3 protein: CASSDGLAGADEQFF
CDR3 DNA: TGCGCCAGCAGTGATGGACTAGCGGGAGCGGACGAGCAGTTCTTC

clone size: NA
D gene: TRBD2
J gene: TRBJ2-5
CDR3 length: 17
V gene: TRBV13
CDR3 protein: CASSGRLGAGRQETQYF
CDR3 DNA: TGTGCCAGCAGCGGACGTCTAGGAGCGGGGAGGCAAGAGACCCAGTACTTC

clone size: NA
D gene: NA
J gene: TRBJ1-1
CDR3 length: 14
V gene: TRBV29-1
CDR3 protein: CSVGPDGDYTEAFF
CDR3 DNA: TGCAGCGTTGGGCCGGACGGCGACTACACTGAAGCTTTCTTT

clone size: NA
D gene: NA
J gene: TRBJ2-7
CDR3 length: 13
V gene: TRBV7-9
CDR3 protein: CASSRPSSDEQYF
CDR3 DNA: TGTGCCAGCAGCCGCCCTAGTAGCGACGAGCAGTACTTC

clone size: NA
D gene: NA
J gene: TRBJ2-1
CDR3 length: 13
V gene: TRBV30
CDR3 protein: CAWSGQGYNEQFF
CDR3 DNA: TGTGCCTGGAGTGGGCAGGGCTACAATGAGCAGTTCTTC

clone size: NA
D gene: NA
J gene: TRBJ1-1
CDR3 length: 12
V gene: TRBV27
CDR3 protein: CASADQGTEAFF
CDR3 DNA: TGTGCCAGCGCAGATCAGGGCACTGAAGCTTTCTTT

clone size: few
D gene: NA
J gene: TRBJ1-2
CDR3 length: 15
V gene: TRBV29-1
CDR3 protein: CSVEDSRDVNYGYTF
CDR3 DNA: TGCAGCGTTGAAGATTCAAGGGATGTAAACTATGGCTACACCTTC

clone size: NA
D gene: TRBD1
J gene: TRBJ1-1
CDR3 length: 16
V gene: TRBV5-4
CDR3 protein: CASSLGTGGLVTEAFF
CDR3 DNA: TGTGCCAGCAGCTTGGGGACAGGGGGCTTGGTGACTGAAGCTTTCTTT

clone size: NA
D gene: NA
J gene: TRBJ1-5
CDR3 length: 16
V gene: TRBV6-6
CDR3 protein: CASTQGPGSVGQPQHF
CDR3 DNA: TGTGCCAGCACACAGGGACCAGGGTCGGTCGGGCAGCCCCAGCATTTT

clone size: few
D gene: NA
J gene: TRBJ1-1
CDR3 length: 16
V gene: TRBV21-1
CDR3 protein: CASSKHLDRGDTEAFF
CDR3 DNA: TGTGCCAGCAGCAAACACCTGGACAGGGGTGATACTGAAGCTTTCTTT

clone size: NA
D gene: TRBD1
J gene: TRBJ2-7
CDR3 length: 15
V gene: TRBV4-3
CDR3 protein: CASSQDGDRGYEQYF
CDR3 DNA: TGCGCCAGCAGCCAAGATGGGGACAGGGGTTACGAGCAGTACTTC

clone size: few
D gene: TRBD2
J gene: TRBJ2-2
CDR3 length: 16
V gene: TRBV7-9
CDR3 protein: CASSPSGGSIAGELFF
CDR3 DNA: TGTGCCAGCAGTCCCAGCGGGGGGAGTATAGCCGGGGAGCTGTTTTTT

clone size: few
D gene: NA
J gene: TRBJ2-2
CDR3 length: 11
V gene: TRBV30
CDR3 protein: CAWSFGTELFF
CDR3 DNA: TGTGCCTGGAGTTTCGGGACGGAGCTGTTTTTT

clone size: NA
D gene: TRBD2
J gene: TRBJ2-3
CDR3 length: 16
V gene: TRBV5-1
CDR3 protein: CASSVRAGESTDTQYF
CDR3 DNA: TGCGCCAGCAGTGTCCGAGCGGGGGAGTCCACAGATACGCAGTATTTT

clone size: NA
D gene: NA
J gene: TRBJ1-5
CDR3 length: 15
V gene: TRBV27
CDR3 protein: CASSPTSDGNQPQHF
CDR3 DNA: TGTGCCAGCAGTCCCACCTCTGATGGCAATCAGCCCCAGCATTTT

clone size: NA
D gene: NA
J gene: TRBJ2-6
CDR3 length: 15
V gene: TRBV2
CDR3 protein: CARSNKMGGANVLTF
CDR3 DNA: TGTGCCAGGTCCAACAAGATGGGCGGGGCCAACGTCCTGACTTTC

clone size: once
D gene: NA
J gene: TRBJ2-1
CDR3 length: 11
V gene: TRBV29-1
CDR3 protein: CSVEKGEGMVF
CDR3 DNA: TGCAGCGTTGAAAAGGGCGAGGGGATGGTCTTC

clone size: NA
D gene: TRBD2
J gene: TRBJ2-7
CDR3 length: 18
V gene: TRBV4-3
CDR3 protein: CASSQERLAGALTYEQYF
CDR3 DNA: TGCGCCAGCAGCCAAGAGCGACTAGCGGGAGCCCTTACCTACGAGCAGTACTTC

clone size: NA
D gene: NA
J gene: TRBJ2-2
CDR3 length: 11
V gene: TRBV2
CDR3 protein: CASKVTGELFF
CDR3 DNA: TGTGCCTCTAAAGTAACCGGGGAGCTGTTTTTT

clone size: NA
D gene: TRBD1
J gene: TRBJ1-4
CDR3 length: 15
V gene: TRBV7-8
CDR3 protein: CASSLTPGGDEKLFF
CDR3 DNA: TGTGCCAGCAGCTTGACCCCAGGGGGAGATGAAAAACTGTTTTTT

clone size: medium-sized
D gene: NA
J gene: TRBJ2-5
CDR3 length: 14
V gene: TRBV7-2
CDR3 protein: CASSSRPLIETQYF
CDR3 DNA: TGTGCCAGCAGCTCTAGGCCCCTCATTGAGACCCAGTACTTC

clone size: NA
D gene: NA
J gene: TRBJ1-2
CDR3 length: 17
V gene: TRBV4-3
CDR3 protein: CASSQGRSGSPLYGYTF
CDR3 DNA: TGCGCCAGCAGCCAAGGTCGTTCAGGGAGTCCCCTCTATGGCTACACCTTC

clone size: NA
D gene: NA
J gene: TRBJ2-7
CDR3 length: 15
V gene: TRBV5-6
CDR3 protein: CASSGRGGGAYEQYF
CDR3 DNA: TGTGCCAGCAGCGGGAGAGGGGGTGGAGCCTACGAGCAGTACTTC

clone size: NA
D gene: NA
J gene: TRBJ1-5
CDR3 length: 12
V gene: TRBV23-1
CDR3 protein: CASSLINQPQHF
CDR3 DNA: TGCGCCAGCAGCCTTATCAATCAGCCCCAGCATTTT

clone size: NA
D gene: NA
J gene: TRBJ2-3
CDR3 length: 11
V gene: TRBV10-3
CDR3 protein: CAISEQGTQYF
CDR3 DNA: TGTGCCATCAGTGAGCAGGGGACGCAGTATTTT

clone size: NA
D gene: NA
J gene: TRBJ2-2
CDR3 length: 16
V gene: TRBV29-1
CDR3 protein: CSVVTGTTANTGELFF
CDR3 DNA: TGCAGCGTTGTCACAGGGACAACCGCGAACACCGGGGAGCTGTTTTTT

clone size: few
D gene: NA
J gene: TRBJ2-4
CDR3 length: 14
V gene: TRBV13
CDR3 protein: CASSPQGGRDIQYF
CDR3 DNA: TGTGCCAGCAGCCCCCAGGGAGGTAGGGACATTCAGTACTTC

clone size: few
D gene: TRBD1
J gene: TRBJ2-3
CDR3 length: 16
V gene: TRBV7-6
CDR3 protein: CASSPLGEGASDTQYF
CDR3 DNA: TGTGCCAGCAGCCCCCTAGGTGAGGGGGCTTCAGATACGCAGTATTTT

clone size: NA
D gene: TRBD1
J gene: TRBJ2-1
CDR3 length: 18
V gene: TRBV27
CDR3 protein: CASSPTRTGFNSYNEQFF
CDR3 DNA: TGTGCCAGCAGTCCCACCCGGACAGGGTTTAACTCCTACAATGAGCAGTTCTTC

clone size: NA
D gene: NA
J gene: TRBJ1-1
CDR3 length: 13
V gene: TRBV13
CDR3 protein: CASSPAVNTEAFF
CDR3 DNA: TGTGCCAGCAGCCCGGCGGTGAACACTGAAGCTTTCTTT

clone size: few
D gene: TRBD2
J gene: TRBJ2-2
CDR3 length: 18
V gene: TRBV7-9
CDR3 protein: CASSLAVAGGSGTGELFF
CDR3 DNA: TGTGCCAGCAGCTTAGCAGTAGCGGGGGGATCCGGCACCGGGGAGCTGTTTTTT

clone size: NA
D gene: NA
J gene: TRBJ2-2
CDR3 length: 17
V gene: TRBV15
CDR3 protein: CATSTIGETATSGELFF
CDR3 DNA: TGTGCCACCAGCACTATCGGAGAAACAGCGACTTCCGGGGAGCTGTTTTTT

clone size: NA
D gene: TRBD2
J gene: TRBJ2-4
CDR3 length: 21
V gene: TRBV28
CDR3 protein: CASSLYPPGLAGTLAKNIQYF
CDR3 DNA: TGTGCCAGCAGTTTATACCCACCGGGCCTAGCGGGGACACTAGCCAAAAACATTCAGTACTTC

clone size: once
D gene: TRBD1
J gene: TRBJ1-1
CDR3 length: 19
V gene: TRBV30
CDR3 protein: CAWTYWVQGAIGRDTEAFF
CDR3 DNA: TGTGCCTGGACTTATTGGGTACAGGGGGCCATAGGTAGGGACACTGAAGCTTTCTTT

clone size: once
D gene: NA
J gene: TRBJ2-3
CDR3 length: 17
V gene: TRBV6-4
CDR3 protein: CASSRVLEVAGTDTQYF
CDR3 DNA: TGTGCCAGCAGTCGCGTCCTGGAGGTGGCGGGGACGGATACGCAGTATTTT